This T cell receptor beta chain was retrieved from a study of blood T cell repertoires in COVID-19. The CDR3 loop spans 14 amino acids. V shed 5 bases, J shed 2 bases, and the junction held 3 bases outside the gene matches. From germline, CDR1 is MNHEY and CDR2 SMNVEV (reference sequence). In the original workflow: How many nucleated cells were present was estimated from reference gene primer amplification. Generated by immunoSEQ multiplex PCR, the TCRdb table keeps only in-frame clones and is missing some. V and J calls and clone size are as listed in that table; D and trimming were resolved from the DNA. The sample has 250,000 or so clones, approximately 89% seen once; the top ten hold roughly 8%.

V and J are TRBV27 and TRBJ2-7, with 10 bases fitting TRBD2. The TCR sequence derives from a man between 40 and 49 years old with active or convalescent COVID-19. Sequencing was done on a sample of peripheral blood. This CDR3 is CASSPLAGTYEQYF. For the CDR3, the DNA is TGTGCCAGCAGTCCACTAGCGGGAACCTACGAGCAGTACTTC.